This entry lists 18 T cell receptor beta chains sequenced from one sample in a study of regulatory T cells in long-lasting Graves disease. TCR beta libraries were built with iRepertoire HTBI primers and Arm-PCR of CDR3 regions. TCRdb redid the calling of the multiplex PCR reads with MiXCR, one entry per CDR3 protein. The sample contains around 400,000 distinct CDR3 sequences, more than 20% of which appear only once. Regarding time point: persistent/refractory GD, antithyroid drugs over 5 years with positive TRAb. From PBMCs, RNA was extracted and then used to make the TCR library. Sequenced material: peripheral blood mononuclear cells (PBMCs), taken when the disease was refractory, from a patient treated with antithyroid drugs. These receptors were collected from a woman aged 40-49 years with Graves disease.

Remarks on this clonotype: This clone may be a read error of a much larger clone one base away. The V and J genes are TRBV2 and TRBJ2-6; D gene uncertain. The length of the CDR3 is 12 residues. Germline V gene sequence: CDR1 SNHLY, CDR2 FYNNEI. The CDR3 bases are TGTGCCAGCAGTATCCGTGTCAACGTCCTGATTTTC. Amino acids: CASSIRVNVLIF.

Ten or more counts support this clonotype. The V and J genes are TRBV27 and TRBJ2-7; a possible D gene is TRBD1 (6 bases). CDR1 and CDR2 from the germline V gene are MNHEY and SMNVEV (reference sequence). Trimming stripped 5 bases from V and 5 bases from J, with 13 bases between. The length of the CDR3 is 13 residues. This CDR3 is CASSKQGKNEQYF. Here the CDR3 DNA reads TGTGCCAGCAGTAAACAGGGAAAAAACGAGCAGTACTTC.

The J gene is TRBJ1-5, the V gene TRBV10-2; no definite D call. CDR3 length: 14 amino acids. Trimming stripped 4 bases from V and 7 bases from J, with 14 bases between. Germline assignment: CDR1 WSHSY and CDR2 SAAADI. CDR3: CASSGNPRGQPQHF. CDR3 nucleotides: TGCGCCAGCAGTGGTAACCCCCGCGGGCAGCCCCAGCATTTT.

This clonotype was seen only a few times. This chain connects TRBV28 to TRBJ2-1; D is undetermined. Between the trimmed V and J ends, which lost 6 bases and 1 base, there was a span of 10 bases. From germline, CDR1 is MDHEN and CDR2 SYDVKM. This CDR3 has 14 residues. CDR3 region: CASSFSVSYNEQFF. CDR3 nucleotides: TGTGCCAGCAGCTTCAGTGTGTCCTACAATGAGCAGTTCTTC.

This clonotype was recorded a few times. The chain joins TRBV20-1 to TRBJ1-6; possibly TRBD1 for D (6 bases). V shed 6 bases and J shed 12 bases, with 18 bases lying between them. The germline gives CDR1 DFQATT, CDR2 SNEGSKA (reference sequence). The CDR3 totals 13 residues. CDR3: CSATATGLVPLHF. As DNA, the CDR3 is TGCAGTGCCACGGCGACAGGACTGGTACCCCTCCACTTT.

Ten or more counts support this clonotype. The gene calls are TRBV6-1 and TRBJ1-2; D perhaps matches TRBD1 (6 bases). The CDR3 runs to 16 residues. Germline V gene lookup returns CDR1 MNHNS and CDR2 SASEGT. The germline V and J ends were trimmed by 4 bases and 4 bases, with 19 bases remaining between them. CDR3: CASSAIGGDILYGYTF. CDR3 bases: TGTGCCAGCAGTGCGATCGGAGGGGACATCCTCTATGGCTACACCTTC.

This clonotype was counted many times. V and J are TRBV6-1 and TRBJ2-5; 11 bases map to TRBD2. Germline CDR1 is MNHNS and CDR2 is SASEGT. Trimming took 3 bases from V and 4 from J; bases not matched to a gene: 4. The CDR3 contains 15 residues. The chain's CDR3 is CASSETSGILETQYF. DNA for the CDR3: TGTGCCAGCAGTGAGACTAGCGGGATTTTAGAGACCCAGTACTTC.

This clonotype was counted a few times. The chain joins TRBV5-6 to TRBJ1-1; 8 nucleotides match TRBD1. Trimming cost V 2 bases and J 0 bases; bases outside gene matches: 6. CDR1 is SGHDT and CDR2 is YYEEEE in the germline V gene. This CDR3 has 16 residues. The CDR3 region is CASSFGTGLMNTEAFF. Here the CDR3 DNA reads TGTGCCAGCAGCTTCGGGACAGGATTAATGAACACTGAAGCTTTCTTT.

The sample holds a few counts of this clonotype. The CDR3 DNA is TGCGCCAGCAGCTTCTCTACAGAGAACACTGAAGCTTTCTTT. As protein: CASSFSTENTEAFF. The chain links TRBV5-1 to TRBJ1-1; D is undetermined. Deletions cut 2 bases from V and 1 base from J, with 9 bases between. Germline values: CDR1 SGHRS, CDR2 YFSETQ. The CDR3 has 14 residues.

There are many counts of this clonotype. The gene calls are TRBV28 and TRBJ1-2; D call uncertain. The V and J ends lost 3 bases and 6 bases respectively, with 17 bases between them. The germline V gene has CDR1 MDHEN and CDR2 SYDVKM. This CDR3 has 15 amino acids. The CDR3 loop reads CASSLGRKAGNGYTF. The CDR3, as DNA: TGTGCCAGCAGTTTGGGCAGGAAGGCTGGAAATGGCTACACCTTC.

The CDR3 region is CASSQGQDSGNTIYF. As DNA, the CDR3 is TGTGCCAGCAGCCAGGGACAGGACTCTGGAAACACCATATATTTT. V gene TRBV7-9 combines with J gene TRBJ1-3; TRBD1 matches at 8 bases. In germline, CDR1 is SEHNR, CDR2 FQNEAQ (reference sequence). The CDR3 is made up of 15 amino acids. V was pared by 5 bases and J by 0 bases, with 3 bases of the junction left unmatched. The variable domain in full, with the rest retrieved from reference TRBV7-9 and TRBJ1-3, is DTGVSQNPRHKITKRGQNVTFRCDPISEHNRLYWYRQTLGQGPEFLTYFQNEAQLEKSRLLSDRFSAERPKGSFSTLEIQRTEQGDSAMYLCASSQGQDSGNTIYFGEGSWLTVV.

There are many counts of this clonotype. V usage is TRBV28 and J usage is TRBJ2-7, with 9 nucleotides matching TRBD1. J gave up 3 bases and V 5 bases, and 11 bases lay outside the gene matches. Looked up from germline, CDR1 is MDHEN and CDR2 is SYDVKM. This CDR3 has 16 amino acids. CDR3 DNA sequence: TGTGCCAGCAGTCCCCTATCCGGGACAGGGAACTACGAGCAGTACTTC. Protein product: CASSPLSGTGNYEQYF.

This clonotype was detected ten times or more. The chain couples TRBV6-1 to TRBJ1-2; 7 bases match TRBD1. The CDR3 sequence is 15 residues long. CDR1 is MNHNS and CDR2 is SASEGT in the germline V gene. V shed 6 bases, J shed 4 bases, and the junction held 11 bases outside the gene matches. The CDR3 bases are TGTGCCAGCAGACGCGACAGGGAGAACGTCTATGGCTACACCTTC. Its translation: CASRRDRENVYGYTF.

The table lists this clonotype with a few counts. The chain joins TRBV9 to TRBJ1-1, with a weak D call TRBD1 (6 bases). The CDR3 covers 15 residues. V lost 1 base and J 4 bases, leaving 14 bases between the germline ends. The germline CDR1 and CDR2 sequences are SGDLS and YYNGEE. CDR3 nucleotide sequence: TGTGCCAGCAGCGTACAGGCAGGGGAGTTCACTGAAGCTTTCTTT. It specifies CASSVQAGEFTEAFF.

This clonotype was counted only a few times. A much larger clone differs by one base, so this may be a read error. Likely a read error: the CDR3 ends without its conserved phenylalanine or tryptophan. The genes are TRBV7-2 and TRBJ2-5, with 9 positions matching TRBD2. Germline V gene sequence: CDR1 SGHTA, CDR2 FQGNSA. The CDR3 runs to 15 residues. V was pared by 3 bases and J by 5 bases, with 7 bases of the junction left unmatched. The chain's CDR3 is CASSLGLAVGETQYL. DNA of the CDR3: TGTGCCAGCAGCTTGGGACTAGCTGTAGGGGAGACCCAGTACCTC.

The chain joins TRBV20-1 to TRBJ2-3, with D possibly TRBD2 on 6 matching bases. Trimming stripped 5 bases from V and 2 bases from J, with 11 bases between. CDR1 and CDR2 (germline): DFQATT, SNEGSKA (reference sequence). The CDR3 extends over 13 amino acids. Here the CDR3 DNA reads TGCAGTGCTTCGGGACTGTTCACAGATACGCAGTATTTT. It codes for CSASGLFTDTQYF.

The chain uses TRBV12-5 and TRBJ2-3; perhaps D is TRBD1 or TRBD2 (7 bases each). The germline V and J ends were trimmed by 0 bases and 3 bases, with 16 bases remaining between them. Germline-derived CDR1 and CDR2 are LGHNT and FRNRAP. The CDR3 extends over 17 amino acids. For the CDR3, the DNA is TGTGCTAGTGGTTTGGTACTTACAGGGGAGGGAACAGATACGCAGTATTTT. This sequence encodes CASGLVLTGEGTDTQYF.

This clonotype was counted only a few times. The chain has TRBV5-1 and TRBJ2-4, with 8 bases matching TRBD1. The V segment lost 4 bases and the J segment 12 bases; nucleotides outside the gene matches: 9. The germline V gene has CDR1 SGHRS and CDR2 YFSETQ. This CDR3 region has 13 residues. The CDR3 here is CASSVRDRGNQYF. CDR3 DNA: TGCGCCAGCAGCGTCCGAGACAGGGGAAATCAGTACTTC.